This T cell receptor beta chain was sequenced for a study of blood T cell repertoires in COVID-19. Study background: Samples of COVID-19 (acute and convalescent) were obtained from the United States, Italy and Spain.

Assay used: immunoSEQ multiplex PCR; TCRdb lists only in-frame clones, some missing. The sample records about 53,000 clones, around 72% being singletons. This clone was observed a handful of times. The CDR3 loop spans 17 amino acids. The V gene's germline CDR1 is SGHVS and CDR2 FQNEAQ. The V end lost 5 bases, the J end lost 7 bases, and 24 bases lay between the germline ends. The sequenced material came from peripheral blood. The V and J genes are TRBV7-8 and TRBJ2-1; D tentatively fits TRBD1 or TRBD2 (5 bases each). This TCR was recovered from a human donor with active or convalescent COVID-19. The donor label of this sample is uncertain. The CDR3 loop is CASSLGALPGKGNEQFF. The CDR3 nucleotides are TGTGCCAGCAGCCTAGGGGCACTACCCGGGAAGGGAAATGAGCAGTTCTTC.